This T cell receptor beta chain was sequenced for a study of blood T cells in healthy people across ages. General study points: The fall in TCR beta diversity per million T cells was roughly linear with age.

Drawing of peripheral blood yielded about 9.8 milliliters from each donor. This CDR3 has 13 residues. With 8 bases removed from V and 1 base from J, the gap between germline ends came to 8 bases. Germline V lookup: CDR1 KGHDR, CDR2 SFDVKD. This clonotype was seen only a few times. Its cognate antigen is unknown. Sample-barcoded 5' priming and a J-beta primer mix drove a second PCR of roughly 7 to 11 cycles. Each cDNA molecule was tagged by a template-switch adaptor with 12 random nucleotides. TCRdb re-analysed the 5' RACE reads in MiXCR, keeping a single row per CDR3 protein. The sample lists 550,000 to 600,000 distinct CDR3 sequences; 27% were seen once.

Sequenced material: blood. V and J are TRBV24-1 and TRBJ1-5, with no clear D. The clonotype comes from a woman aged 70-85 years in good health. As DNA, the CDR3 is TGTGCCACCACCTATGGGAGCAATCAGCCCCAGCATTTT. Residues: CATTYGSNQPQHF.